This TCR beta chain was sequenced for a study of T cell repertoires in cytomegalovirus infection. The overall study: Indicated by public TCR beta signatures were CMV infection and matching HLA type.

Study-level findings and limits: Within the response measured ex vivo, HLA-C-restricted CMV-specific TCR beta clonotypes were dominant.

TCRdb re-called the reads through MiXCR, storing one row per CDR3 protein. The sample has over 300,000 distinct CDR3 sequences, roughly a sixth seen once. In this sample, this clonotype turned up many times. Its antigen remains unidentified. There are 14 residues in the CDR3. Germline values: CDR1 MNHEY, CDR2 SVGEGT. V shed 2 bases and J shed 6 bases, with 8 bases lying between them. The receptor's source is a human donor in good health (CMV status not recorded). Some clones in this sample may be carry-over from other donors' samples. Sequenced material: PBMCs. The chain joins TRBV6-2 or TRBV6-3 to TRBJ1-6; a possible D gene is TRBD1 (5 bases). The CDR3 sequence is CASSYGGINSPLHF. The CDR3 coding sequence is TGTGCCAGCAGTTACGGGGGTATTAATTCACCCCTCCACTTT.